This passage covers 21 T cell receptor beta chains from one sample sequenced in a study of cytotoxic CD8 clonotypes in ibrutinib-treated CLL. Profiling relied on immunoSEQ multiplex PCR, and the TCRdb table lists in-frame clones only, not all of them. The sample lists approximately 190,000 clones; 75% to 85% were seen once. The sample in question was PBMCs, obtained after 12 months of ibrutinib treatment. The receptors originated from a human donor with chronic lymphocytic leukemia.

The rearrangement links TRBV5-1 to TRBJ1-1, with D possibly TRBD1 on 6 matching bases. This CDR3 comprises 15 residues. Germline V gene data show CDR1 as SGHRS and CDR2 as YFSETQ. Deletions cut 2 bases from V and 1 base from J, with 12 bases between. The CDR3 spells CASSFVTGGNTEAFF. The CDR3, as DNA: TGCGCCAGCAGCTTTGTGACAGGTGGGAACACTGAAGCTTTCTTT.

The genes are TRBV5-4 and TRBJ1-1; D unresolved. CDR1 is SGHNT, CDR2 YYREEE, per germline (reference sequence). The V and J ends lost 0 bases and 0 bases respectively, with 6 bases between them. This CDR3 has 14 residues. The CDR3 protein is CASSLGGLNTEAFF. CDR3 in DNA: TGTGCCAGCAGCTTGGGCGGTTTGAACACTGAAGCTTTCTTT. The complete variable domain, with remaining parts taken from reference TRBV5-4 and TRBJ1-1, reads ETGVTQSPTHLIKTRGQQVTLRCSSQSGHNTVSWYQQALGQGPQFIFQYYREEENGRGNFPPRFSGLQFPNYSSELNVNALELDDSALYLCASSLGGLNTEAFFGQGTRLTVV.

The CDR3 nucleotides read TGTGCCAGCAGCCGCCCAGGGTTGGGGAACACTGAAGCTTTCTTT. Translation: CASSRPGLGNTEAFF. The rearrangement uses TRBV7-9 and TRBJ1-1; TRBD1 might be the D (5 bases). Germline CDR1 and CDR2: SEHNR and FQNEAQ (reference sequence). The CDR3 extends over 15 amino acids. The V end lost 5 bases, the J end lost 1 base, and 14 bases lay between the germline ends.

The CDR3 DNA sequence: TGTGCCAGCAGCTTCGAGCTGTCCTACGAGCAGTACTTC. Translating gives CASSFELSYEQYF. The chain has TRBV7-2 and TRBJ2-7, with D unresolved. V dropped 3 bases and J dropped 1 base, with 7 bases sitting between them. CDR3 length: 13 residues. Germline loops: CDR1 SGHTA, CDR2 FQGNSA.

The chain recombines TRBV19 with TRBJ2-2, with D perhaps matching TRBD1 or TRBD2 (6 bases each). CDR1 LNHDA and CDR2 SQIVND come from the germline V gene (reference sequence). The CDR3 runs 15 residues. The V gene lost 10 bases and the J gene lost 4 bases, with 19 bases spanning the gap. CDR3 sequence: CATTPLQGGTGELFF. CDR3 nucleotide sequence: TGTGCCACCACCCCCCTACAGGGAGGCACCGGGGAGCTGTTTTTT.

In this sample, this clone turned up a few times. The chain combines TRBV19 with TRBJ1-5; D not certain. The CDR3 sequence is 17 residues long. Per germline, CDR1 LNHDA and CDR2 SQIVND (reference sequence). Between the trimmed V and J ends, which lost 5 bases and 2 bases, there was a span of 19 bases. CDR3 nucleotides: TGTGCCAGTAGTCTGGGAGCCCGACGACCAGGCAATCAGCCCCAGCATTTT. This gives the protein CASSLGARRPGNQPQHF.

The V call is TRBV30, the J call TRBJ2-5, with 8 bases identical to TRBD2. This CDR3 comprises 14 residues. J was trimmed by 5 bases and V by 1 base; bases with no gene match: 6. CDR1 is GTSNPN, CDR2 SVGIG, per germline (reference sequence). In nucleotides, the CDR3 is TGTGCCTGGAGTGGACTAGCGCTCAGCGAGACCCAGTACTTC. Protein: CAWSGLALSETQYF.

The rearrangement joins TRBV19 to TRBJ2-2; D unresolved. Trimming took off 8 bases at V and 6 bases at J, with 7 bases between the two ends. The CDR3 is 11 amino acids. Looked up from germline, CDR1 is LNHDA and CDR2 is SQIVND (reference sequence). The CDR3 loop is CASRIAGELFF. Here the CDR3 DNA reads TGTGCCAGTCGCATTGCCGGGGAGCTGTTTTTT.

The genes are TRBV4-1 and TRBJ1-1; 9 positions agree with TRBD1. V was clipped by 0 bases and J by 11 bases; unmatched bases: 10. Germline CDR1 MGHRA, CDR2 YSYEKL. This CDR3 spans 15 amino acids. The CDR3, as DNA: TGCGCCAGCAGCCAAGAGTGGACAGGGGCCCGGGGGGCTTTCTTT. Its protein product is CASSQEWTGARGAFF.

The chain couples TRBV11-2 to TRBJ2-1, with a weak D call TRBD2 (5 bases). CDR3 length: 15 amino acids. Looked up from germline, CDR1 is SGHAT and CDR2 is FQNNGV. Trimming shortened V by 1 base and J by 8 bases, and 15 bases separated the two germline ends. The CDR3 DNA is TGTGCCAGCAGCTTAGCGTCCCCTAGCTGGGATGAGCAGTTCTTC. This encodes CASSLASPSWDEQFF.

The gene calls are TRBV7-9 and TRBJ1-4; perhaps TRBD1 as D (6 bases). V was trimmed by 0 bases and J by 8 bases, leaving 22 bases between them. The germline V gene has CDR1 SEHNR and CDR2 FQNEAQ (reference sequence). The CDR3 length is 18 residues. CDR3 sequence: CASSLAGAGGDLGEKLFF. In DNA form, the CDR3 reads TGTGCCAGCAGCTTAGCGGGGGCAGGAGGGGACTTGGGAGAAAAACTGTTTTTT.

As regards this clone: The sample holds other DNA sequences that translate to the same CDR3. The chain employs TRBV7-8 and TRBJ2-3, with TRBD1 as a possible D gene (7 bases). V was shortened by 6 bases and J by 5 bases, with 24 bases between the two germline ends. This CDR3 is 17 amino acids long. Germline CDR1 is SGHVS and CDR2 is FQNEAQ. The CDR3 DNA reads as TGTGCCAGCAGTCCAGGAGAACAGGGGAGGAGGGTAGATACGCAGTATTTT. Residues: CASSPGEQGRRVDTQYF.

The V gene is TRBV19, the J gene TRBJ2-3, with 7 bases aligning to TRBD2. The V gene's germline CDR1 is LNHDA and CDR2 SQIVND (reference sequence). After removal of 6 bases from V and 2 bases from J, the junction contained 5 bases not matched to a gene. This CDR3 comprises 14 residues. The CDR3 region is CASRQAGLTDTQYF. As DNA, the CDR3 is TGTGCCAGTAGGCAAGCGGGACTCACAGATACGCAGTATTTT.

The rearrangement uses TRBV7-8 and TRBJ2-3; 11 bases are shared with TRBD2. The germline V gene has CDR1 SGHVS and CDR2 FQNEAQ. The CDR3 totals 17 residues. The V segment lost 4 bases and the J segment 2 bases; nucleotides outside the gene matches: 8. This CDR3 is CASSSRLAGPYTDTQYF. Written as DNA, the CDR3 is TGTGCCAGCAGCTCTCGACTAGCGGGGCCTTACACAGATACGCAGTATTTT.

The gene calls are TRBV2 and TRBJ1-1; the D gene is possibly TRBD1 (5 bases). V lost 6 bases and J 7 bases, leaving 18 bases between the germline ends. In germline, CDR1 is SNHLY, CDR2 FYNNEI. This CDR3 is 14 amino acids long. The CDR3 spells CASRAWDGNLEAFF. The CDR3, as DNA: TGTGCCAGCAGAGCCTGGGACGGAAACCTTGAAGCTTTCTTT.

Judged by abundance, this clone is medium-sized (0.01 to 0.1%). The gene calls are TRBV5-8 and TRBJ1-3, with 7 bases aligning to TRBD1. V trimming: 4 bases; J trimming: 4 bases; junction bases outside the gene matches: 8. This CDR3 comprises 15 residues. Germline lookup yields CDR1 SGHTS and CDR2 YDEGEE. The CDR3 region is CASSEPGGRGNTIYF. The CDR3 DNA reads TGTGCCAGCAGCGAGCCAGGGGGGAGAGGAAACACCATATATTTT.

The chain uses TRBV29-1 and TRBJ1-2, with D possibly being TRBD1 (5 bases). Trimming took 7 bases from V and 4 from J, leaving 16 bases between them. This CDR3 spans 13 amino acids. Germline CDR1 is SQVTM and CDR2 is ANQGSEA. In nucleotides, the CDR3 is TGCAGCGCTCCCGACGGGGGAACCTATGGCTACACCTTC. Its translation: CSAPDGGTYGYTF.

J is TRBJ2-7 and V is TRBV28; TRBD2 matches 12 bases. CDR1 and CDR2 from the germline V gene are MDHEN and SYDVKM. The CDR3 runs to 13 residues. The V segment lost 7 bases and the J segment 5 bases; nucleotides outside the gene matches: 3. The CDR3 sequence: CASTTSGRHEQYF. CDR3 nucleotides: TGTGCCAGCACGACTAGCGGGAGACACGAGCAGTACTTC. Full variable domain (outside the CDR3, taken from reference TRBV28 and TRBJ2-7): DVKVTQSSRYLVKRTGEKVFLECVQDMDHENMFWYRQDPGLGLRLIYFSYDVKMKEKGDIPEGYSVSREKKERFSLILESASTNQTSMYLCASTTSGRHEQYFGPGTRLTVT.

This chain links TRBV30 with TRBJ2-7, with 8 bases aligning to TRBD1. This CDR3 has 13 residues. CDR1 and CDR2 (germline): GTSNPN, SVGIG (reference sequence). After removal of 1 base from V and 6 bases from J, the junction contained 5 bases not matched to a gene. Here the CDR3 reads CAWSAGGAVEQYF. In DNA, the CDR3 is TGTGCCTGGAGTGCAGGGGGCGCGGTCGAGCAGTACTTC.

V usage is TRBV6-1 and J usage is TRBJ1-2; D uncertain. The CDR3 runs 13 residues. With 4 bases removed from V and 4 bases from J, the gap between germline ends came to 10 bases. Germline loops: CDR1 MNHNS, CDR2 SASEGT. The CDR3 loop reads CASSGGGFYGYTF. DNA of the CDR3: TGTGCCAGCAGTGGGGGAGGATTCTATGGCTACACCTTC.

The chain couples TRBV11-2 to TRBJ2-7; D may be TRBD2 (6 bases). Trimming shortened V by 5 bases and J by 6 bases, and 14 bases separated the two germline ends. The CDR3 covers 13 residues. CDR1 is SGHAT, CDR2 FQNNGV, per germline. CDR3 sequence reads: CASSTPQTSEQYF. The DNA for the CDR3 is TGTGCCAGCAGCACCCCACAGACTAGCGAGCAGTACTTC.